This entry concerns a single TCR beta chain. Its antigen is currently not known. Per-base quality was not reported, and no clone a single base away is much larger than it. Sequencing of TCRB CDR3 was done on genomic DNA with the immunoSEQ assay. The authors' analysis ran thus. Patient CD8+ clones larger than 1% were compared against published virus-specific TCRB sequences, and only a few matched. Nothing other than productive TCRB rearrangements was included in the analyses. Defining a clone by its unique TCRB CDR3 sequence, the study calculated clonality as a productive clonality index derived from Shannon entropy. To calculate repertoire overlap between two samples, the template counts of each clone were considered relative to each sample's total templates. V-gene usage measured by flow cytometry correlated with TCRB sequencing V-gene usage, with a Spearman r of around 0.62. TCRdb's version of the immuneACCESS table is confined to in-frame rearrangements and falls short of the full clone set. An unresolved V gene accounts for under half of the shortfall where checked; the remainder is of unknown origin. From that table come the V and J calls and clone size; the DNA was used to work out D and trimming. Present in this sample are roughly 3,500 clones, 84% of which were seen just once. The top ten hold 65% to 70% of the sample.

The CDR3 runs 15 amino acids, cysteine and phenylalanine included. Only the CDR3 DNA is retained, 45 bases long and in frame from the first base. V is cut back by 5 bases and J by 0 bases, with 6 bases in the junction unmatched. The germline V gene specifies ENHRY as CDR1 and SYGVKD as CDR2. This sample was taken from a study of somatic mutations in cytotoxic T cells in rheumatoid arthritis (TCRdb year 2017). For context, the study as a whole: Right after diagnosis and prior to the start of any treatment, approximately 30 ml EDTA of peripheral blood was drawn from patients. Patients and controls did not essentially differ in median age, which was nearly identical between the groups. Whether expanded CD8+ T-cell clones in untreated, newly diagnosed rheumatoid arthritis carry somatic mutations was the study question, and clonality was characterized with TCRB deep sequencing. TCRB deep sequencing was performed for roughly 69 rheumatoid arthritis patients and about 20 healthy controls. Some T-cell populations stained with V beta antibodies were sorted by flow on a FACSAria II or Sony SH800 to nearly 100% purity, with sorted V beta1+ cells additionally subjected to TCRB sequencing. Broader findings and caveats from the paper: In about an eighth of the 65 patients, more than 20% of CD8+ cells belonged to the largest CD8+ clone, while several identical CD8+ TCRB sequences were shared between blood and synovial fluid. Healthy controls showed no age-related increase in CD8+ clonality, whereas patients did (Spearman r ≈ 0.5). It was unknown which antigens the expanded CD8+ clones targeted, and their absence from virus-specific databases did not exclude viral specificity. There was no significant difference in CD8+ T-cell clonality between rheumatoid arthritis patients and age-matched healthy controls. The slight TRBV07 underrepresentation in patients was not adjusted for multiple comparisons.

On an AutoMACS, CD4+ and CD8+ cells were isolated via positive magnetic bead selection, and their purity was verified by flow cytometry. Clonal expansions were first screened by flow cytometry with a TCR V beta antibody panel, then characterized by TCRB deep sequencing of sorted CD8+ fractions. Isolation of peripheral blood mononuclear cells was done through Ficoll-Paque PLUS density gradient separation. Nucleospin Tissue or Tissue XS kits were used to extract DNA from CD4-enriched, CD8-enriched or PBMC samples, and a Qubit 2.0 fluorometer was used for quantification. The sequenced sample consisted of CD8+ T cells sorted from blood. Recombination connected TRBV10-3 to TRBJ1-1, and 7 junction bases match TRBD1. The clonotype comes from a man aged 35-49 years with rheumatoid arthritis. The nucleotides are TGTGCCATCAGTCTCAGGACAGGCCTGAACACTGAAGCTTTCTTT. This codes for CAISLRTGLNTEAFF.